This TCR beta chain was identified during a study of vaccination and CD4 T cells after COVID-19. At the level of the study: Once diagnosed, patients had post-COVID samples drawn a median 101 days later (range 35 to 161). Taking of post-vaccine samples occurred a median 72 days after dose two (range 14 to 241). Study-wide results and caveats: For convalescent patients, 304 of the 307 vaccine-specific clones analyzed were classified as spike mono-reactive.

Comment on this clonotype: Its matching antigen is unknown.

The V end was cut by 1 base, the J end by 1 base, with 6 bases between. Germline V gene sequence: CDR1 SGHTA, CDR2 FQGNSA. The CDR3 consists of 14 residues. Sequencing of DNA taken from cultured CD4+ T cells relied on the Oncomine TCR Beta short-read assay. Each CDR3 protein gets one entry after TCRdb re-called the PCR reads with MiXCR. The table shows 5,500 to 7,500 distinct CDR3 sequences, with approximately 52% occurring only once. The treatment here: approximately nine-day PBMC culture with coronavirus spike peptide pools or control peptides (ViraFEST assay). CD4+ T cells that came from the unexposed donor were collected before the COVID-19 pandemic (2011-2018). ViraFEST relied on peptide pools to expand antigen-specific T cells; the TCRs were sequenced afterward.

The J gene is TRBJ2-3, the V gene TRBV7-2, with D possibly TRBD1 on 6 matching bases. Sequencing was performed on CD4+ T cells from blood, cultured in vitro. The receptor was derived from a human donor in good health. The CDR3 is CASSLGGRTDTQYF. The CDR3 DNA follows: TGTGCCAGCAGCTTAGGGGGGCGCACAGATACGCAGTATTTT.